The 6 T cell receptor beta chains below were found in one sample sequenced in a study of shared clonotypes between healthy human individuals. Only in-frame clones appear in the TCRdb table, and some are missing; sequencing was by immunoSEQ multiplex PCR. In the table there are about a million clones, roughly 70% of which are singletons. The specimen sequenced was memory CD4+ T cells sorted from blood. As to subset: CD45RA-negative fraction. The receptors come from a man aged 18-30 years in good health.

The DNA of the CDR3 is TGTGCCAGTACCTCGGGACAGTTATATGGCTACACCTTC. Its protein product is CASTSGQLYGYTF. The chain has TRBV19 and TRBJ1-2; 7 nucleotides align to TRBD1. Germline V lookup: CDR1 LNHDA, CDR2 SQIVND (reference sequence). V was clipped by 7 bases and J by 5 bases; unmatched bases: 7. CDR3 length equals 13 residues.

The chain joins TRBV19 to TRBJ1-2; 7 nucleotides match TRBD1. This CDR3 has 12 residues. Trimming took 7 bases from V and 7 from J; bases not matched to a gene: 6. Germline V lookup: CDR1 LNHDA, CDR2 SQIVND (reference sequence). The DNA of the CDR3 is TGTGCCAGTACCCTGGACAGGCGTGGCTACACCTTC. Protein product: CASTLDRRGYTF.

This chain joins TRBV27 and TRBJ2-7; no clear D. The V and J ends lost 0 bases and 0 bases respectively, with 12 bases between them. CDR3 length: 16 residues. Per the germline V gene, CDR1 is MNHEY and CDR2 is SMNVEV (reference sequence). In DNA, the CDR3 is TGTGCCAGCAGTTTATCCGCCTTGTACTACTCCTACGAGCAGTACTTC. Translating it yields CASSLSALYYSYEQYF.

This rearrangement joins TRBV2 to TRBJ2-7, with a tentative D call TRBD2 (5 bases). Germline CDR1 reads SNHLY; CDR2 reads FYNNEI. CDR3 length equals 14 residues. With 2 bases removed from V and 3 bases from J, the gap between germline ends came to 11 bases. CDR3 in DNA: TGTGCCAGCAGTGAAACACTAGGATACTACGAGCAGTACTTC. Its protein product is CASSETLGYYEQYF.

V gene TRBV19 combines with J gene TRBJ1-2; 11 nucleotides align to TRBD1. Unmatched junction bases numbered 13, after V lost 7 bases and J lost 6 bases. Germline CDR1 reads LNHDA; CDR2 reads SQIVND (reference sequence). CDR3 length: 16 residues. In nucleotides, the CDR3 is TGTGCCAGTACCAACACTGAGGACAGGGGGCTTAATGGCTACACCTTC. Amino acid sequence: CASTNTEDRGLNGYTF.

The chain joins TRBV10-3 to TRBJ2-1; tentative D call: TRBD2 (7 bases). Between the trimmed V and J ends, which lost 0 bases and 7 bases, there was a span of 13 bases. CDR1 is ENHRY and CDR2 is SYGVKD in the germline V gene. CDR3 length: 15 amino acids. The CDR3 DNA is TGTGCCATCAGTGAGTCGCGGGAGAGGGGGAATGAGCAGTTCTTC. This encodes CAISESRERGNEQFF.